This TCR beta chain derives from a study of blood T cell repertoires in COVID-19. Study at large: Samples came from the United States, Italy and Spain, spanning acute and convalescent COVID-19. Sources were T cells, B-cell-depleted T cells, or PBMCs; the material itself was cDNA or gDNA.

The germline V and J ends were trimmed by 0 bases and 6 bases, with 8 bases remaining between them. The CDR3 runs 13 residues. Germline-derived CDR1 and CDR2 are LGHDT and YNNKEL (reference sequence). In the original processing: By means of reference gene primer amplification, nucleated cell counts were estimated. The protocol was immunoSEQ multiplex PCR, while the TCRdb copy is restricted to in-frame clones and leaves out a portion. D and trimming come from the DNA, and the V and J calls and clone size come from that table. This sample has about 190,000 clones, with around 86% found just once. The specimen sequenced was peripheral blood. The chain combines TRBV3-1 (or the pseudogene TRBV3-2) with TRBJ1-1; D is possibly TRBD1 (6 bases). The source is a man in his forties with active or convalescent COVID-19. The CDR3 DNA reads TGTGCCAGCAGCCAAGAATGGGGGCCTGAAGCTTTCTTT. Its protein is CASSQEWGPEAFF.